This is a list of T cell receptor beta chains from one sample in a study of cytomegalovirus exposure and HLA in healthy donors. Measured with immunoSEQ multiplex PCR; TCRdb has only the in-frame clones, and not every one. The repertoire consists of about 110,000 clones, with approximately 80% occurring once and the leading ten covering about 0.25%. Sequenced sample: PBMCs. These receptors originate from a man aged 45-65 years in good health and CMV-seronegative. Each CDR3 is given without its conserved first and last residue. D genes are given only for firm matches.

length	V	D	J	CDR3
11	TRBV6-5	TRBD2	TRBJ2-5	ASGAAGSETQY
16	TRBV6-1	.	TRBJ1-5	ASSENTLGGISNQPQH
12	TRBV7-8	.	TRBJ2-7	ASSLNPRSYEQY
12	TRBV18	TRBD1	.	ASSLGTGSYEQY
16	TRBV9	TRBD2	TRBJ2-3	ASSARTSSRRNTDTQY
15	TRBV4-3	TRBD2	TRBJ2-1	ASSQDGWGTGRNEQF
12	TRBV18	TRBD1	TRBJ2-5	ASARTGGGETQY
13	TRBV6-6	TRBD1	TRBJ2-3	ASSSPGQGKDTQY
14	TRBV11-2	TRBD1	TRBJ2-3	ASSLAQGVLTDTQY
12	TRBV6-6	.	TRBJ2-3	ASSRVPEADTQY
12	TRBV5-1	TRBD1	TRBJ1-1	ASSLQGGSTEAF
15	TRBV28	.	TRBJ1-4	ASSLWQGTSPNEKLF
14	TRBV7-8	.	TRBJ1-5	ASSVAQGDGGQPQH
13	TRBV5-4	.	TRBJ1-1	ASSREWGVNTEAF
13	TRBV11-2	TRBD2	TRBJ2-3	ASSHSGAYTDTQY
13	TRBV7-2	TRBD1	TRBJ1-3	ASSFQGALGNTIY
12	TRBV28	TRBD1	TRBJ1-2	ASSQGQGDHGYT
10	TRBV30	.	TRBJ2-7	AWGRSSYEQY
12	TRBV13	TRBD2	TRBJ2-5	ASSGLAGAKTQY
15	TRBV5-6	.	TRBJ2-6	ASSFITVNSGANVLT
10	TRBV6-1	.	TRBJ2-3	ASRDNTDTQY
10	TRBV28	.	TRBJ1-6	ASLAGDSPLH
19	TRBV7-8	.	TRBJ2-6	ASNRKDLWDSGFSGANVLT
13	TRBV2	.	TRBJ1-2	ASSEARPGYYGYT
13	TRBV7-7	TRBD1	TRBJ2-3	ASSLGQGLTDTQY
12	TRBV5-4	TRBD1	TRBJ1-2	ASSWDRGGYGYT
13	TRBV5-4	TRBD2	TRBJ2-7	ASSSPSGSRYEQY
14	TRBV9	TRBD2	TRBJ2-1	ASSALADRRWNEQF
13	TRBV30	TRBD2	TRBJ2-4	AWTVIAGPQNIQY
14	TRBV6-5	TRBD1	TRBJ2-7	ASSYSTGQGSYEQY
12	TRBV25-1	.	TRBJ1-4	ASSEPRTIEKLF
10	TRBV29-1	TRBD1	TRBJ1-5	SVAGQGSAQH
12	TRBV6-5	TRBD1	TRBJ1-1	ASSYLQGESEAF
12	TRBV29-1	TRBD2	TRBJ2-6	SVAGGGGANVLT
11	TRBV6-4	.	TRBJ1-1	ASSVDLNTEAF
14	TRBV7-8	TRBD2	TRBJ2-3	ASSSWTSGSMDTQY
14	TRBV6-4	TRBD1	TRBJ1-1	ASSPGTDLRNTEAF
12	TRBV29-1	TRBD1	TRBJ2-3	SVDLGQVTDTQY
17	TRBV9	.	TRBJ2-5	ASSVGRLDPPNYQETQY
13	TRBV7-6	.	TRBJ2-5	ASSLGGTSSETQY
11	TRBV7-2	TRBD1	TRBJ1-4	ASSFRTGEKLF
11	TRBV6-1	TRBD1	TRBJ1-4	ASISTGREKLF
15	TRBV4-3	.	TRBJ2-1	ASSQESALASYNEQF
14	TRBV15	.	TRBJ2-4	ATRGGGAGAKNIQY
13	TRBV11-2	TRBD1	TRBJ1-3	ASSFGTGTGNTIY
12	TRBV7-2	TRBD1	TRBJ1-2	ASSPRQGVSGYT
18	TRBV27	TRBD1	TRBJ2-3	ASSSPNPRQGVIGTDTQY
12	TRBV27	.	TRBJ1-3	ASSLSSTRNTIY
12	TRBV10-3	TRBD2	TRBJ2-7	AISGSGSSSTQY
12	TRBV30	TRBD1	TRBJ2-7	AWSPDRGSYEQY
17	TRBV7-8	.	TRBJ1-1	ASSLPGQGKRGLNTEAF
11	TRBV27	.	TRBJ2-5	ASSPDMRETQY
9	TRBV20-1	.	TRBJ2-7	SAPSSHEQY
11	TRBV19	.	TRBJ1-3	ATDPRAGNTIY
14	TRBV4-2	TRBD2	TRBJ2-3	ARSLPGLAGVGTQY
13	TRBV7-9	.	TRBJ2-5	ASSLQRSGFETQY
14	TRBV6-4	TRBD2	TRBJ2-7	ASSPLAGGPLSEQY
14	TRBV7-9	.	TRBJ1-1	ASSSLEQTGGTEAF
12	TRBV7-3	TRBD2	TRBJ2-7	ASREGLARYEQY